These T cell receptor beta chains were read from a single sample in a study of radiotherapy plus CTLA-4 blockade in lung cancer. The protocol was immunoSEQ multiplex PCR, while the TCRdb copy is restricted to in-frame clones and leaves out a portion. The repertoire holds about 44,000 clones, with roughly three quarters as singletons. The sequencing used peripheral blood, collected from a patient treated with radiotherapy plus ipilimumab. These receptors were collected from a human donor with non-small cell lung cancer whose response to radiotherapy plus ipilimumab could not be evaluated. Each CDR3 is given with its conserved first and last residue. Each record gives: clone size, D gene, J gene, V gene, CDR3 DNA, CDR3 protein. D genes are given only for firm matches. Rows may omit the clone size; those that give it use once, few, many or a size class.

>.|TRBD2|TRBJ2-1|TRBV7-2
TGTGCCAGCAGCCCAAGCGGGAGTAATATATATGAGCAGTTCTTC
CASSPSGSNIYEQFF
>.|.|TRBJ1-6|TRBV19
TGTGCCAGTAGTTTTGGACTCTTGGATTCACCCCTCCACTTT
CASSFGLLDSPLHF
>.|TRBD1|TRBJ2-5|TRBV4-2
TGTGCCAGCAGCCAAGAGGACAGGGGAAGAGAGACCCAGTACTTC
CASSQEDRGRETQYF
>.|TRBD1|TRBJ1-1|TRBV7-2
TGTGCCAGCGCGGGACCGCGACAGGGTGCTGAAGCTTTCTTT
CASAGPRQGAEAFF
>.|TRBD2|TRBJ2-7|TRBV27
TGTGCCAGCAGTTTTACTAGCGGGGTCCCCTACGAGCAGTACTTC
CASSFTSGVPYEQYF
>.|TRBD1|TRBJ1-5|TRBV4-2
TGTGCCAGCAGCAGTAAGACAGGGGGCAGCCAGCCCCAGCATTTT
CASSSKTGGSQPQHF
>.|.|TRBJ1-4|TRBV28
TGTGCCAGCAGTGACCGGGGTGGAGGTGAAAAACTGTTTTTT
CASSDRGGGEKLFF
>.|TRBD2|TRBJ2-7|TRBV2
TGTGCCAGCAGGCGGGAGATCGCCGAGCAGTACTTC
CASRREIAEQYF
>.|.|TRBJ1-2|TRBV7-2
TGTGCCAGCAGCTTATCCCAACAGGGTAACGGTGGCTACACCTTC
CASSLSQQGNGGYTF
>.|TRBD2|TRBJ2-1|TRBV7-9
TGTGCCAGCATCCCACCCGGGACTAGCTCCTACAATGAGCAGTTCTTC
CASIPPGTSSYNEQFF
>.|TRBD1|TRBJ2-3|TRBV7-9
TGTGCCAGCAGCTTACAACAGGGGGGTGGGCAGTATTTT
CASSLQQGGGQYF
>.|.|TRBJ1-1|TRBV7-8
TGTGCCAGCAGCTTAGCCGGGGGGCCTGAAGCTTTCTTT
CASSLAGGPEAFF
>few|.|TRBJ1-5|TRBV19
TGTGCCAGTAGTATTGGGCACGGGGAGCCCAATCAGCCCCAGCATTTT
CASSIGHGEPNQPQHF
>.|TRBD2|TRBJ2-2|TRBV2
TGTGCCAGCAAGGTTGGGACTAGCACCGGGGAGCTGTTTTTT
CASKVGTSTGELFF
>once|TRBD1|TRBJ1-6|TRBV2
TGTGCCAGCAGTGCCGGGACAGAGAATTCACCCCTCCACTTT
CASSAGTENSPLHF
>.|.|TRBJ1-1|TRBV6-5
TGTGCCAGCAGTTCCACTGACACGTACACTGAAGCTTTCTTT
CASSSTDTYTEAFF
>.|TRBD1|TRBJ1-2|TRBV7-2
TGTGCCAGCAGCCCCGTGGGACAGGGGATAGGAGGCTACACCTTC
CASSPVGQGIGGYTF
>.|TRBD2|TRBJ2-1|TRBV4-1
TGCGCCAGCAGCCAAGAGCCGGGACTAGCTTTGAATGAGCAGTTCTTC
CASSQEPGLALNEQFF
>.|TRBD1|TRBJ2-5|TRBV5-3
TGTGCCAGAAGTCGACAGGGACAACTTTCGGAGACCCAGTACTTC
CARSRQGQLSETQYF
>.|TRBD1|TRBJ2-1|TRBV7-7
TGTGCCAGCAGCCTCCGGGACAGGGGGGTAAGCTCCTACAATGAGCAGTTCTTC
CASSLRDRGVSSYNEQFF